This passage covers 17 T cell receptor beta chains from one sample sequenced in a study of CD8 T cells in ankylosing spondylitis. Study observations and caveats: Ankylosing spondylitis blood appeared to carry a characteristic TCR beta motif of 7 or 8 highly homologous variants.

Using its own MiXCR run on the 5' RACE reads, TCRdb lists one record per CDR3 protein. This table has fewer than 650,000 distinct CDR3 sequences, 12% appearing once. These receptors have no identified antigens. Sequencing was done on a sample of blood, either unsorted or a sorted T cell fraction (not recorded which). These receptors all come from a male donor with ankylosing spondylitis.

This clonotype was detected only a few times. One junction end does not reproduce the germline sequence, and a read error may be involved. The gene calls are TRBV6-2 or TRBV6-3 and TRBJ1-5, with 7 bases identical to TRBD1. The CDR3 extends over 16 amino acids. From germline, CDR1 is MNHEY and CDR2 SVGEGT. The CDR3 loop is CPQEGARISSNQPQHF. DNA of the CDR3: TGCCCTCAGGAGGGGGCGCGGATTTCGAGCAATCAGCCCCAGCATTTT.

This clonotype was detected a few times. The rearrangement joins TRBV14 to TRBJ2-2, with a weak D call TRBD1 (6 bases). The V end lost 1 base, the J end lost 12 bases, and 9 bases lay between the germline ends. CDR1 is SGHDN and CDR2 is FVKESK in the germline V gene. The CDR3 totals 12 residues. The CDR3 bases are TGTGCCAGCAGCCAAGTTCAGGGGAAGCTGTTTTTT. It encodes CASSQVQGKLFF.

This chain connects TRBV20-1 to TRBJ1-2; unclear D gene. Germline CDR1 is DFQATT and CDR2 is SNEGSKA (reference sequence). The CDR3 contains 15 residues. The V end was cut by 4 bases, the J end by 2 bases, with 17 bases between. DNA for the CDR3: TGCAGTGCTAATTCACCCTCGCCGCAAAACTATGGCTACACCTTC. This translates into CSANSPSPQNYGYTF.

This clonotype came up a few times. The rearrangement uses TRBV11-2 and TRBJ2-7, with a tentative D call TRBD2 (6 bases). The CDR3 totals 14 residues. V lost 3 bases and J 2 bases, leaving 11 bases between the germline ends. Germline lookup yields CDR1 SGHAT and CDR2 FQNNGV. In DNA, the CDR3 is TGTGCCAGCAGCTTGCGGGGCACCCCCTACGAGCAGTACGTC. This encodes CASSLRGTPYEQYV.

This clonotype appeared a few times. The chain uses TRBV20-1 and TRBJ1-2; 8 bases agree with TRBD1. This CDR3 comprises 14 residues. CDR1 DFQATT and CDR2 SNEGSKA come from the germline V gene (reference sequence). V gave up 3 bases and J gave up 8 bases; unmatched junction bases: 11. The CDR3 loop is CSARAQGEVEGYTF. The CDR3 nucleotides are TGCAGTGCTAGGGCACAGGGGGAAGTGGAAGGCTACACCTTC.

This clonotype was recorded many times. The chain joins TRBV11-2 to TRBJ2-7; D gene uncertain. The V end was cut by 5 bases, the J end by 3 bases, with 5 bases between. Germline assignment: CDR1 SGHAT and CDR2 FQNNGV. CDR3 length: 11 residues. The CDR3: CASSRYYEQYF. The CDR3 DNA reads TGTGCCAGCAGCCGATACTACGAGCAGTACTTC.

The V and J genes are TRBV3-1 and TRBJ2-5; 8 bases line up with TRBD2. After removal of 0 bases from V and 2 bases from J, the junction contained 5 bases not matched to a gene. The CDR3 is made up of 16 amino acids. Germline CDR1 LGHDT, CDR2 YNNKEL (reference sequence). Here the CDR3 reads CASSQDPLAAQETQYF. The CDR3 DNA is TGTGCCAGCAGCCAAGATCCACTAGCGGCACAAGAGACCCAGTACTTC.

The chain uses TRBV7-2 and TRBJ1-1, with D possibly being TRBD1 (5 bases). The CDR3 is 16 amino acids. V lost 1 base, J lost 5 bases, and 17 bases lay in between. The germline V gene encodes CDR1 SGHTA and CDR2 FQGNSA. The CDR3 nucleotides read TGTGCCAGCAGCTTAGGACCGGACACCAGAGGGACTGAAGCTTTCTTT. Translation gives CASSLGPDTRGTEAFF.

This clonotype turned up a few times. In nucleotides, the CDR3 is TGTGCCAGCAGTCTTGGTAGGGACCTCAGCGGCAATCAGCCCCAGCATTTT. Its translation is CASSLGRDLSGNQPQHF. The rearrangement joins TRBV7-8 to TRBJ1-5; D is possibly TRBD1 (5 bases). The germline V gene encodes CDR1 SGHVS and CDR2 FQNEAQ. CDR3 length equals 17 residues. V lost 6 bases, J lost 2 bases, and 20 bases lay in between.

The chain couples TRBV27 to TRBJ2-3, with a weak D call TRBD1 (6 bases). Trimming cost V 6 bases and J 6 bases, with 13 bases left between them. CDR1 is MNHEY and CDR2 is SMNVEV in the germline V gene (reference sequence). The CDR3 has 13 amino acids. In nucleotides, the CDR3 is TGTGCCAGCAGACATAACAGGGCCGATACGCAGTATTTT. Translated, it gives CASRHNRADTQYF.

This clonotype turned up a few times. The rearrangement uses TRBV2 and TRBJ2-1; the match to TRBD2 covers 10 bases. Germline CDR1 SNHLY, CDR2 FYNNEI. The CDR3 is 13 amino acids. V shed 7 bases and J 4 bases; nucleotides not matched to a gene: 1. CDR3 region: CASTGLAYNEQFF. DNA of the CDR3: TGTGCCAGCACGGGACTAGCGTACAATGAGCAGTTCTTC. Based on the CDR3 plus reference TRBV2 and TRBJ2-1, the full variable domain is EPEVTQTPSHQVTQMGQEVILRCVPISNHLYFYWYRQILGQKVEFLVSFYNNEISEKSEIFDDQFSVERPDGSNFTLKIRSTKLEDSAMYFCASTGLAYNEQFFGPGTRLTVL.

CDR3 coding DNA: TGTGCCAGCAGCCCCCGGTCAGCTGAAGCTTTCTTT. Amino acid sequence: CASSPRSAEAFF. This chain joins TRBV7-9 and TRBJ1-1, with D hard to call. Germline V gives CDR1 SEHNR, CDR2 FQNEAQ (reference sequence). This CDR3 is 12 amino acids long. Trimming removed 5 bases from V and 6 bases from J, with 10 bases in between.

This clonotype was detected only a few times. The chain uses TRBV13 and TRBJ2-3, with 8 bases lining up with TRBD2. From germline, CDR1 is PRHDT and CDR2 FYEKMQ (reference sequence). With 0 bases clipped from V and 1 base from J, the junction kept 6 bases outside the gene matches. CDR3 length: 17 residues. This CDR3 reads CASSLGSGRLRTDTQYF. The CDR3 region has the DNA TGTGCCAGCAGCTTAGGGAGCGGGAGATTACGCACAGATACGCAGTATTTT.

This clonotype occurred many times. V usage is TRBV5-1 and J usage is TRBJ1-2; no definite D call. The CDR3 consists of 14 residues. Germline V gene sequence: CDR1 SGHRS, CDR2 YFSETQ. Trimming pared 0 bases from V and 4 bases from J, leaving 10 bases between. The CDR3 DNA sequence: TGCGCCAGCAGCTTGGATCGGGGAGGCTATGGCTACACCTTC. It is translated as CASSLDRGGYGYTF.

The chain has TRBV7-2 and TRBJ1-2; D unclear. The germline V and J ends were trimmed by 2 bases and 0 bases, with 13 bases remaining between them. Germline lookup yields CDR1 SGHTA and CDR2 FQGNSA. The CDR3 is 16 residues long. The CDR3 sequence: CASSLTPPNPNYGYTF. CDR3 coding DNA: TGTGCCAGCAGCTTAACCCCCCCAAACCCTAACTATGGCTACACCTTC.

This clonotype was picked up many times. V is TRBV18 and J is TRBJ2-6; D remains unclear. The CDR3 length is 14 residues. Germline CDR1 and CDR2: KGHSH and LQKENI. The V end was cut by 3 bases, the J end by 0 bases, with 3 bases between. The CDR3: CASSPGSGANVLTF. CDR3 DNA sequence: TGTGCCAGCTCACCGGGCTCTGGGGCCAACGTCCTGACTTTC.

The V call is TRBV2, the J call TRBJ2-7; 7 positions agree with TRBD1. The CDR3 runs 12 residues. CDR1 and CDR2 from the germline V gene are SNHLY and FYNNEI. The junction had 4 bases not matched to a gene; V was cut back by 8 bases and J by 3 bases. CDR3 DNA: TGTGCCAGCGACAGGGTTAACTACGAGCAGTACTTC. This encodes CASDRVNYEQYF.